This T cell receptor (beta chain) comes out of a study of human thymus T cells. Thymic tissue was derived from resections collected during corrective heart surgery. Germline CDR1 reads SGHTA; CDR2 reads FQGNSA. V gave up 2 bases and J gave up 1 base; unmatched junction bases: 5. There are 16 residues in the CDR3. The method was immunoSEQ multiplex PCR; TCRdb's version includes in-frame clones alone and lacks a portion of them. The sample holds around 70,000 clones, 95% seen once. This chain links TRBV7-2 with TRBJ2-5, with 9 nucleotides matching TRBD1. This clonotype was obtained from a girl under three years old with a congenital heart defect but otherwise immunologically healthy. The source material was thymus tissue. The CDR3 sequence: CASSLNRGQGQETQYF. The CDR3 nucleotides read TGTGCCAGCAGCTTAAATCGGGGACAGGGCCAAGAGACCCAGTACTTC.